This TCR beta chain comes out of a study of T cells in Graves' hyperthyroidism and ophthalmopathy (dated by TCRdb to the late 2010s). Describing the broader study: Peripheral blood was collected at initial diagnosis, before any treatment. Prospective prediction of ophthalmopathy was tested in an independent validation cohort consisting of about 20 hyperthyroidism patients and some 17 patients who later progressed to ophthalmopathy. To identify distinguishing TCR V-J signatures, a discovery cohort of roughly 100 patients was used, comprising 43 with Graves' ophthalmopathy and under 60 with stable Graves' hyperthyroidism. The roughly 90 discovery patients were divided at random into training and test sets in a 7:3 ratio. The paper reports TCR Vbeta CDR3 sequencing of more than 120 peripheral blood samples: under 45 ophthalmopathy, fewer than 80 hyperthyroidism and around 17 progressor patients. In roughly six Graves' hyperthyroidism patients, the study also compared T-cell repertoires from thyroid tissue with T-cell repertoires from blood. Once sampling was done, hyperthyroidism patients were given methimazole at a starting dose of 30 mg daily, whereas ophthalmopathy patients were given high-dose intravenous methylprednisolone. Overall study outcomes, separate from this receptor: In validation, the model predicted progression to ophthalmopathy with over 60% sensitivity and less than 75% specificity, a median of 6.5 months before onset. Sample size was not statistically predetermined, and blinding of investigators to group allocation was not performed. Ophthalmopathy was separated from stable hyperthyroidism by a 13 V-J signature model, with roughly 88% sensitivity and approximately 84% specificity obtained in cross-validation and 80%/75% obtained in testing. Most expanded thyroid clonotypes (frequency above 0.001) were also detected in blood, a finding suggesting that blood repertoires may reflect thyroid immune responses.

TCR beta CDR3 regions were amplified from RNA transcripts. The TCR CDR3 was subjected to a first round of RT-PCR using the HTBI primer set and the Qiagen OneStep RT-PCR kit. The libraries were constructed in a second round of multiplex PCR and then size-selected and purified. Sequencing of the libraries was done on an Illumina HiSeq2000 using paired-end 100 bp reads. The paper's data handling went like this. Raw data were processed with SOAPnuke, discarding reads with adapters, uncalled bases, mean Phred below 15, or no exact constant-primer or identifier match. COPE v1.2.5 was used to merge high-quality paired reads, and clonotypes were defined as unique nucleotide sequences. Clonotypes were aligned to IMGT TRBV, TRBD and TRBJ reference segments using MiTCR v1.1. Analysis was restricted to V-J combinations with a frequency above 0.0001, which covered 99% to 99.2% of repertoires. The TCS score was defined as the ratio of F50 (clonal expansion) to E x V (chaos), calculated using BLOSUM62-based TCRdist between CDR3 peptides within each V-J. Welch's t-statistics and random forest reduced some 510 V-J features to about 12, which were used in a naive Bayes classifier (R e1071). TCRdb reprocessing: public reads trimmed at Q25 with fastp, clones called with MiXCR, in-frame beta chains kept. Rows with a matching CDR3 protein are joined into one entry that keeps the most common DNA and genes. These V and J calls originate from TCRdb's pipeline instead of the authors' own analysis. The sample yields approximately 410,000 distinct CDR3 sequences; roughly 15% were counted once. Together, the top ten hold less than 15% of the sample.

In the ophthalmopathy patients, disease was moderately to severely active, with a Clinical Activity Score of 3 or more, a NOSPECS grade of 4 or more, and a duration of less than 3 months. Any patient with an uncontrolled infection, another autoimmune disease, pregnancy or lactation was excluded. Diagnoses were established on the basis of clinical symptoms, serum thyroxine and TRAb, thyroid ultrasound, and orbital computed tomography. Ficoll-Paque density gradient centrifugation was used to isolate PBMCs from about 9 ml of fresh peripheral blood. Total RNA was extracted with Trizol reagent, and quality was checked on an Agilent 2100 Bioanalyzer. This clonotype was seen repeatedly, ten times or more. Its antigen remains undetermined. The input lacks base qualities; no much larger clone sits a single base away. The germline V gene gives CDR1 as SNHLY and CDR2 as FYNNEI. The CDR3, cysteine through phenylalanine, is 13 amino acids long. Just the 39-base CDR3 DNA is kept, in frame starting at base 1. V is clipped by 7 bases and J by 3 bases, and the sequence between their germline boundaries is 12 bases long.

Recombination connected TRBV2 to TRBJ1-1, with no reliable assignment of the D segment. What was sequenced was blood. The clonotype originates from a man between 18 and 29 years old with Graves' ophthalmopathy. The sequenced DNA: TGTGCCAGCAAGGGCCAACAAGACACTGAAGCTTTCTTT. Its translation reads: CASKGQQDTEAFF.